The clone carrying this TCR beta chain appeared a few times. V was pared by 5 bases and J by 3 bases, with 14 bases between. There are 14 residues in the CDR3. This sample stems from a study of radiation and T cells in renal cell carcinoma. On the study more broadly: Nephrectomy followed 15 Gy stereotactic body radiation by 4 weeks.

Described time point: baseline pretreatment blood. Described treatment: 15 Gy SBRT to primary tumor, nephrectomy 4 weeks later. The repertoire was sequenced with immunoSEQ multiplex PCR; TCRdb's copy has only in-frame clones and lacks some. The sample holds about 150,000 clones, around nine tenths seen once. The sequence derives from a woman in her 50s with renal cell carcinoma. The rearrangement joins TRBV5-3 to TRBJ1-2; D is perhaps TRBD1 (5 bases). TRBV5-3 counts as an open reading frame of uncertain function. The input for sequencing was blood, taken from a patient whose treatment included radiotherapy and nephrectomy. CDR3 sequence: CARRRAGSDYGYTF. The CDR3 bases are TGTGCCAGAAGAAGAGCAGGGTCGGACTATGGCTACACCTTC.